This entry lists 25 T cell receptor beta chains sequenced from one sample in a study of shared clonotypes between healthy human individuals. TCRdb's copy holds only in-frame clones and misses some; the assay was immunoSEQ multiplex PCR. The repertoire consists of some 2,100,000 clones, with 85% to 95% occurring once and the leading ten covering 1.5% to 2%. The naive CD8 subset, CD45RO-negative cells positively selected for CCR7, excluded terminally differentiated effector memory CD45RA+ cells. Sequenced input: naive CD8+ T cells from PBMCs. These receptors all stem from a man younger than 35 in good health. Some clones in this sample may be carry-over from other donors' samples.

This chain links TRBV29-1 with TRBJ1-2; perhaps TRBD1 as D (5 bases). V lost 0 bases and J 3 bases, leaving 17 bases between the germline ends. There are 16 residues in the CDR3. From germline, CDR1 is SQVTM and CDR2 ANQGSEA. The CDR3 here is CSVEESRAGLDYGYTF. In DNA, the CDR3 is TGCAGCGTTGAAGAGTCCAGGGCAGGATTGGACTATGGCTACACCTTC. The complete variable domain, with remaining parts taken from reference TRBV29-1 and TRBJ1-2, reads SAVISQKPSRDICQRGTSLTIQCQVDSQVTMMFWYRQQPGQSLTLIATANQGSEATYESGFVIDKFPISRPNLTFSTLTVSNMSPEDSSIYLCSVEESRAGLDYGYTFGSGTRLTVV.

This clone was seen only once. The chain is built from TRBV7-8 and TRBJ2-7; the D gene is possibly TRBD1 (6 bases). The CDR3 contains 14 residues. Trimming left V 5 bases short and J 2 bases short, with 13 bases between. From germline, CDR1 is SGHVS and CDR2 FQNEAQ. CDR3 DNA sequence: TGTGCCAGCAGCCCTGGACAGACCCCCTACGAGCAGTACTTC. Translation: CASSPGQTPYEQYF.

The V and J genes are TRBV7-6 and TRBJ2-1; D possibly corresponds to TRBD1 (6 bases). Trimming left V 5 bases short and J 2 bases short, with 16 bases between. Germline CDR1 and CDR2: SGHVS and FNYEAQ. The CDR3 length is 16 residues. This chain's CDR3 is CASSGRTVGPYNEQFF. CDR3 bases: TGTGCCAGCAGCGGACGGACAGTAGGGCCCTACAATGAGCAGTTCTTC.

A remark on this clone: The identical CDR3 is also encoded by other nucleotide sequences in the sample. V usage is TRBV7-2 and J usage is TRBJ2-7; tentative D call: TRBD1 (5 bases). The V and J ends lost 4 bases and 2 bases respectively, with 12 bases between them. The CDR3 length is 14 residues. Germline lookup yields CDR1 SGHTA and CDR2 FQGNSA. Here the CDR3 reads CASSSRRAPYEQYF. DNA for the CDR3: TGTGCCAGCAGCTCGCGCAGGGCCCCCTACGAGCAGTACTTC.

The chain joins TRBV2 to TRBJ1-5, with 9 bases that match TRBD1. The CDR3 consists of 18 residues. Unmatched junction bases numbered 13, after V lost 5 bases and J lost 2 bases. Germline assignment: CDR1 SNHLY and CDR2 FYNNEI. The CDR3 DNA reads TGTGCCAGCAGTTACACCCGGGACAGGGTAGGGGGCAATCAGCCCCAGCATTTT. This encodes CASSYTRDRVGGNQPQHF.

The V gene is TRBV4-1, the J gene TRBJ2-7; D not resolved. The V and J ends lost 1 base and 3 bases respectively, with 10 bases between them. CDR1 is MGHRA and CDR2 is YSYEKL in the germline V gene. CDR3 length equals 14 residues. The CDR3 DNA reads TGCGCCAGCAGCCAAGGAGTCAGGTTCTACGAGCAGTACTTC. Protein product: CASSQGVRFYEQYF.

The chain combines TRBV28 with TRBJ2-3, with TRBD2 matching 8 bases. The V gene's germline CDR1 is MDHEN and CDR2 SYDVKM. The CDR3 contains 18 residues. With 2 bases clipped from V and 4 bases from J, the junction kept 14 bases outside the gene matches. Here the CDR3 reads CASSLSEEALAEPDTQYF. CDR3 nucleotides: TGTGCCAGCAGTTTAAGTGAGGAGGCACTAGCGGAACCAGATACGCAGTATTTT.

This clone was observed a few times. The rearrangement links TRBV15 to TRBJ1-1; D ambiguous. The germline gives CDR1 LNHNV, CDR2 YYDKDF (reference sequence). The CDR3 totals 12 residues. The ends were cut back, 0 bases at V and 10 bases at J, with 9 bases in the middle. CDR3 DNA: TGTGCCACCAGCAGAGAGGATAAGAGAGCTTTCTTT. This gives the protein CATSREDKRAFF.

The J gene is TRBJ1-2, the V gene TRBV5-1; perhaps TRBD1 as D (5 bases). Germline values: CDR1 SGHRS, CDR2 YFSETQ. The V gene lost 5 bases and the J gene lost 1 base, with 18 bases spanning the gap. CDR3 length: 16 amino acids. DNA of the CDR3: TGCGCCAGCAGACCGAACCCAGGGTCCATTAACTATGGCTACACCTTC. It is translated as CASRPNPGSINYGYTF. Full variable domain (missing parts from reference TRBV5-1 and TRBJ1-2): KAGVTQTPRYLIKTRGQQVTLSCSPISGHRSVSWYQQTPGQGLQFLFEYFSETQRNKGNFPGRFSGRQFSNSRSEMNVSTLELGDSALYLCASRPNPGSINYGYTFGSGTRLTVV.

The rearrangement links TRBV7-9 to TRBJ1-1; 8 bases are shared with TRBD1. The CDR3 is 15 amino acids. Germline V gene data show CDR1 as SEHNR and CDR2 as FQNEAQ (reference sequence). The J segment lost 5 bases and the V segment lost 7 bases, leaving 12 bases of the junction unmatched. CDR3 coding DNA: TGTGCCAGCAATCAGGGGGCGTCACGGGCAACTGAAGCTTTCTTT. Translating gives CASNQGASRATEAFF.

The V call is TRBV9, the J call TRBJ2-4; 9 bases align to TRBD2. Germline CDR1 and CDR2: SGDLS and YYNGEE. V shed 3 bases, J shed 7 bases, and the junction held 14 bases outside the gene matches. The CDR3 length is 17 residues. The CDR3 protein is CASSAGGGSGSANIQYF. CDR3 in DNA: TGTGCCAGCAGCGCGGGAGGGGGTAGCGGGAGTGCGAACATTCAGTACTTC.

This chain joins TRBV5-6 and TRBJ2-2; D is ambiguous. CDR1 SGHDT and CDR2 YYEEEE come from the germline V gene. V was pared by 1 base and J by 4 bases, with 8 bases between. The CDR3 runs to 14 residues. This CDR3 is CASSLWLFTGELFF. The CDR3 DNA sequence: TGTGCCAGCAGCTTGTGGCTATTCACCGGGGAGCTGTTTTTT.

The chain has TRBV2 and TRBJ2-1; 7 bases fit TRBD2. The trim removed 8 bases at V and 9 bases at J, leaving 10 bases unmatched. The CDR3 has 13 residues. The germline V gene encodes CDR1 SNHLY and CDR2 FYNNEI. CDR3 nucleotides: TGTGCCAGCTCCGGGACTACCTGGTTTGAGCAGTTCTTC. Protein: CASSGTTWFEQFF. The variable domain in full, completed from reference TRBV2 and TRBJ2-1, reads EPEVTQTPSHQVTQMGQEVILRCVPISNHLYFYWYRQILGQKVEFLVSFYNNEISEKSEIFDDQFSVERPDGSNFTLKIRSTKLEDSAMYFCASSGTTWFEQFFGPGTRLTVL.

This chain uses TRBV7-9 with TRBJ1-1, with D possibly being TRBD1 (5 bases). V was pared by 5 bases and J by 1 base, with 20 bases between. CDR3 length equals 17 residues. Per germline, CDR1 SEHNR and CDR2 FQNEAQ (reference sequence). Here the CDR3 DNA reads TGTGCCAGCAGCGGTAAACTCCAGGGTAACGCGAACACTGAAGCTTTCTTT. Its translation is CASSGKLQGNANTEAFF.

The CDR3 reads CASSLRVLTGAYEQYF. For the CDR3, the DNA is TGTGCCAGCAGTTTGCGCGTTCTGACAGGGGCCTACGAGCAGTACTTC. The chain has TRBV28 and TRBJ2-7; 8 bases map to TRBD1. V lost 3 bases, J lost 2 bases, and 9 bases stayed unmatched. Per the germline V gene, CDR1 is MDHEN and CDR2 is SYDVKM. The CDR3 length is 16 residues. Combining the CDR3 with reference TRBV28 and TRBJ2-7 gives the whole variable domain DVKVTQSSRYLVKRTGEKVFLECVQDMDHENMFWYRQDPGLGLRLIYFSYDVKMKEKGDIPEGYSVSREKKERFSLILESASTNQTSMYLCASSLRVLTGAYEQYFGPGTRLTVT.

This chain uses TRBV27 with TRBJ1-2; the D gene is possibly TRBD1 (6 bases). The V gene lost 2 bases and the J gene lost 7 bases, with 11 bases spanning the gap. The CDR3 consists of 13 residues. Per germline, CDR1 MNHEY and CDR2 SMNVEV (reference sequence). The CDR3 nucleotides read TGTGCCAGCAGTTTAGTACAGGGTTCTGGCTACACCTTC. Its translation: CASSLVQGSGYTF.

This rearrangement joins TRBV15 to TRBJ2-7; tentatively, D is TRBD2 (6 bases). The germline CDR1 and CDR2 sequences are LNHNV and YYDKDF (reference sequence). This CDR3 comprises 18 residues. V lost 0 bases to trimming and J lost 1 base, with 19 bases between them. CDR3: CATSRDWAGTLPSYEQYF. Written as DNA, the CDR3 is TGTGCCACCAGCAGAGATTGGGCAGGGACTCTCCCTTCCTACGAGCAGTACTTC.

This chain uses TRBV9 with TRBJ1-2; TRBD1 aligns across 8 bases. Germline-derived CDR1 and CDR2 are SGDLS and YYNGEE. V was pared by 3 bases and J by 3 bases, with 10 bases of the junction left unmatched. The CDR3 loop spans 16 amino acids. The CDR3 nucleotides are TGTGCCAGCAGCGGCCTAGCGGACAGGGCAGACTATGGCTACACCTTC. Its protein product is CASSGLADRADYGYTF.

This chain connects TRBV25-1 to TRBJ2-1; a possible D gene is TRBD2 (5 bases). The CDR3 sequence is 13 residues long. The germline V gene encodes CDR1 MGHDK and CDR2 SYGVNS. Trimming cost V 5 bases and J 8 bases, with 13 bases left between them. The CDR3 DNA sequence: TGTGCCAGCAGTCCAGTCTTGCGGGATGAGCAGTTCTTC. Its protein product is CASSPVLRDEQFF.

In its sample, this clone was seen a few times. The chain is built from TRBV30 and TRBJ1-1, with TRBD1 identical over 10 bases. The J segment lost 0 bases and the V segment lost 5 bases, leaving 3 bases of the junction unmatched. Germline CDR1 and CDR2: GTSNPN and SVGIG (reference sequence). The CDR3 has 14 amino acids. The CDR3 DNA reads as TGTGCCTGGCAGGGACAGGGGATGAACACTGAAGCTTTCTTT. Protein sequence: CAWQGQGMNTEAFF.

The gene calls are TRBV5-6 and TRBJ2-1; no clear D gene. This CDR3 region has 12 residues. Germline CDR1 is SGHDT and CDR2 is YYEEEE. Trimming stripped 6 bases from V and 10 bases from J, with 14 bases between. The CDR3 DNA follows: TGTGCCAGCACAGGATCCGGGCCAGAGCAGTTCTTC. Its translation is CASTGSGPEQFF.

The genes are TRBV27 and TRBJ2-1; tentatively, D is TRBD2 (6 bases). Germline V lookup: CDR1 MNHEY, CDR2 SMNVEV (reference sequence). The CDR3 extends over 15 amino acids. The V gene lost 6 bases and the J gene lost 3 bases, with 15 bases spanning the gap. Here the CDR3 reads CASRAGRLHYNEQFF. CDR3 DNA sequence: TGTGCCAGCAGGGCGGGACGTCTACACTACAATGAGCAGTTCTTC.

This chain connects TRBV11-3 to TRBJ2-7; TRBD2 agrees at 7 bases. The ends lost 8 bases at V and 0 bases at J; junction bases unmatched: 16. The CDR3 runs to 17 residues. Germline V gives CDR1 SGHNT, CDR2 YENEEA. This CDR3 is CASRTLGASGSSYEQYF. The DNA for the CDR3 is TGTGCCAGCCGAACCCTCGGGGCTAGCGGTAGCTCCTACGAGCAGTACTTC.

The chain couples TRBV20-1 to TRBJ2-7, with D unclear. This CDR3 is 11 amino acids long. Trimming cost V 6 bases and J 4 bases, with 10 bases left between them. Looked up from germline, CDR1 is DFQATT and CDR2 is SNEGSKA (reference sequence). The CDR3 bases are TGCAGTGCCGCCCCCACTTACGAGCAGTACTTC. As protein: CSAAPTYEQYF.

The gene calls are TRBV7-9 and TRBJ2-7; D is possibly TRBD2 (5 bases). Trimming left V 8 bases short and J 3 bases short, with 11 bases between. The length of the CDR3 is 12 residues. Germline CDR1 reads SEHNR; CDR2 reads FQNEAQ (reference sequence). The CDR3, as DNA: TGTGCCAGCGGGAGCGGAAGCTACGAGCAGTACTTC. Translated, it gives CASGSGSYEQYF.